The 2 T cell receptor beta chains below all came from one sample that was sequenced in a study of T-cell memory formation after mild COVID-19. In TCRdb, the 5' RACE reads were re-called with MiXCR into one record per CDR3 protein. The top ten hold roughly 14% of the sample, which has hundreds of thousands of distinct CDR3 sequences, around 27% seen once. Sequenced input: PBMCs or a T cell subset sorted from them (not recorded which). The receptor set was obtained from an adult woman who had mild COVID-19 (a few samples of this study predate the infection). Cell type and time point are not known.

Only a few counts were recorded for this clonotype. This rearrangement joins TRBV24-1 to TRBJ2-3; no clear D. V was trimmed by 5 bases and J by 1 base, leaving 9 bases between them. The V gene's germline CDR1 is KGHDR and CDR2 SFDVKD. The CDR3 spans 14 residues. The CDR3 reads CATSGHGRTDTQYF. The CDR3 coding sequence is TGTGCCACCAGTGGGCACGGACGCACAGATACGCAGTATTTT.

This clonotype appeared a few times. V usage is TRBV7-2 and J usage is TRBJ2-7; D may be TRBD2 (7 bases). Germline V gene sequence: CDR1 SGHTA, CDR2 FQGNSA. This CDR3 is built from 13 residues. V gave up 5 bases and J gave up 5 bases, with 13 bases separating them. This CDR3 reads CASSPAGGHEQYF. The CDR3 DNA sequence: TGTGCCAGCAGCCCCGCCGGGGGGCACGAGCAGTACTTC. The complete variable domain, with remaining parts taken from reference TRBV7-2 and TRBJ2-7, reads GAGVSQSPSNKVTEKGKDVELRCDPISGHTALYWYRQSLGQGLEFLIYFQGNSAPDKSGLPSDRFSAERTGGSVSTLTIQRTQQEDSAVYLCASSPAGGHEQYFGPGTRLTVT.